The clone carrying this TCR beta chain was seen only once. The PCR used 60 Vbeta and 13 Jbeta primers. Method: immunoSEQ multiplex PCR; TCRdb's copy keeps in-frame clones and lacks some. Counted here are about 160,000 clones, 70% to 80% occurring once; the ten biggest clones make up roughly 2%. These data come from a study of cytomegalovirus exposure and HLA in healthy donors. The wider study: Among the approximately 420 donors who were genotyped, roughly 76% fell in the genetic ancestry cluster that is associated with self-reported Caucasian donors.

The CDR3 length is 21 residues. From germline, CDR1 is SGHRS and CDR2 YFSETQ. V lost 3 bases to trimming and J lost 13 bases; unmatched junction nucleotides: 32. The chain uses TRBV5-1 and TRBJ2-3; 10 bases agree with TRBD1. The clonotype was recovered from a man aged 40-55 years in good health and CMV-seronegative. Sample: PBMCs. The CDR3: CASSSGQGSVNGRKRASPEYF. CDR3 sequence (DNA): TGCGCCAGCAGCTCGGGACAGGGGAGTGTCAACGGGCGCAAACGAGCCTCACCGGAGTATTTT.